The 29 T cell receptor beta chains below were found in one sample sequenced in a study of cytomegalovirus exposure and HLA in healthy donors. Using immunoSEQ multiplex PCR, the repertoire was profiled, and TCRdb retains in-frame clones only, with some absent. Seen here are 55,000 to 80,000 clones, roughly 94% observed once, and the top ten hold around 7%. The sample comprised PBMCs. Every receptor here comes from a woman aged 18-29 years in good health and CMV-seropositive.

This clone was seen just once. The CDR3 protein is CATQGNTEAFF. CDR3 DNA sequence: TGTGCCACCCAGGGGAACACTGAAGCTTTCTTT. The genes are TRBV28 and TRBJ1-1; TRBD1 might be the D (5 bases). V shed 10 bases and J shed 1 base, with 7 bases lying between them. The CDR3 length is 11 residues. Germline CDR1 and CDR2: MDHEN and SYDVKM.

This chain uses TRBV15 with TRBJ2-7, with D perhaps TRBD2 (6 bases). From germline, CDR1 is LNHNV and CDR2 YYDKDF (reference sequence). The CDR3 has 14 amino acids. V lost 0 bases and J lost 2, with 8 bases in between. CDR3 amino acids: CATSRERGTYEQYF. The DNA for the CDR3 is TGTGCCACCAGCAGAGAGCGGGGAACCTACGAGCAGTACTTC.

V is TRBV5-1 and J is TRBJ2-7, with 9 bases that match TRBD1. Germline V gene lookup returns CDR1 SGHRS and CDR2 YFSETQ. Trimming removed 4 bases from V and 6 bases from J; junction bases left unmatched: 14. The CDR3 is made up of 16 amino acids. The CDR3 DNA follows: TGCGCCAGCAGCACCAGTACCGGGACAGGGACCTCCGAGCAGTACTTC. Its protein is CASSTSTGTGTSEQYF. Variable domain in full (rest from reference TRBV5-1 and TRBJ2-7): KAGVTQTPRYLIKTRGQQVTLSCSPISGHRSVSWYQQTPGQGLQFLFEYFSETQRNKGNFPGRFSGRQFSNSRSEMNVSTLELGDSALYLCASSTSTGTGTSEQYFGPGTRLTVT.

The chain carries TRBV28 and TRBJ1-1; D is possibly TRBD1 (6 bases). Germline CDR1 and CDR2: MDHEN and SYDVKM. V was pared by 10 bases and J by 1 base, with 13 bases between. This CDR3 has 13 residues. CDR3 sequence (DNA): TGTGCCATCGACAGGCGCCCGAACACTGAAGCTTTCTTT. As protein: CAIDRRPNTEAFF.

The rearrangement joins TRBV19 to TRBJ1-5, with TRBD1 identical over 7 bases. The germline CDR1 and CDR2 sequences are LNHDA and SQIVND (reference sequence). V lost 10 bases, J lost 3 bases, and 6 bases stayed unmatched. The CDR3 covers 13 residues. CDR3 residues: CAISTGVNQPQHF. The CDR3 DNA sequence: TGTGCCATATCTACAGGGGTCAATCAGCCCCAGCATTTT.

This chain connects TRBV5-1 to TRBJ1-4; 9 nucleotides agree with TRBD1. This CDR3 comprises 15 residues. Germline CDR1 and CDR2: SGHRS and YFSETQ. V lost 4 bases and J lost 7; bases outside the gene matches: 8. The CDR3 loop reads CASSPYRGPGEKLFF. The CDR3 nucleotides read TGCGCCAGCAGCCCGTACAGGGGGCCAGGTGAAAAACTGTTTTTT.

The rearrangement joins TRBV30 to TRBJ2-5; TRBD1 agrees at 8 bases. Germline V lookup: CDR1 GTSNPN, CDR2 SVGIG (reference sequence). This CDR3 region has 13 residues. J gave up 7 bases and V 3 bases, and 7 bases lay outside the gene matches. The CDR3 coding sequence is TGTGCCTGGAGGATAGGCGGGACAGGGACCCAGTACTTC. Protein: CAWRIGGTGTQYF. Full variable domain (remainder filled in from reference TRBV30 and TRBJ2-5): SQTIHQWPATLVQPVGSPLSLECTVEGTSNPNLYWYRQAAGRGLQLLFYSVGIGQISSEVPQNLSASRPQDRQFILSSKKLLLSDSGFYLCAWRIGGTGTQYFGPGTRLLVL.

The CDR3 sequence is CASSAGTSEKLFF. DNA for the CDR3: TGTGCCAGCAGCGCGGGGACGTCCGAAAAACTGTTTTTT. The gene calls are TRBV5-8 and TRBJ1-4; TRBD1 might be the D (5 bases). The V and J ends lost 4 bases and 8 bases respectively, with 12 bases between them. The length of the CDR3 is 13 residues. Germline lookup yields CDR1 SGHTS and CDR2 YDEGEE.

The chain joins TRBV28 to TRBJ2-1, with 7 nucleotides matching TRBD2. CDR3 length equals 15 residues. Germline V gene data show CDR1 as MDHEN and CDR2 as SYDVKM. With V trimmed by 6 bases and J by 4 bases, 9 bases remained unmatched. DNA of the CDR3: TGTGCCAGCAGGAAGAGCCGGGACTATTACAATGAGCAGTTCTTC. Protein: CASRKSRDYYNEQFF.

The chain employs TRBV6-6 and TRBJ1-2, with 7 bases lining up with TRBD1. The CDR3 has 16 amino acids. Per the germline V gene, CDR1 is MNHNY and CDR2 is SVGAGI (reference sequence). V shed 6 bases and J 5 bases; nucleotides not matched to a gene: 15. This CDR3 is CASSSYLDRERYGYTF. In DNA, the CDR3 is TGTGCCAGCAGCTCATACTTAGACAGGGAGAGATATGGCTACACCTTC.

The chain recombines TRBV7-3 with TRBJ2-6; perhaps TRBD1 as D (5 bases). The CDR3 runs to 15 residues. Trimming removed 5 bases at V and 2 bases at J, with 10 bases between. Germline CDR1 and CDR2: SGHTA and FQGTGA. The CDR3 DNA is TGTGCCAGCAGCATCACAGGAACTGGGGCCAACGTCCTGACTTTC. Its translation is CASSITGTGANVLTF.

V and J are TRBV18 and TRBJ1-2; a weak D match, TRBD1 (6 bases). The V gene's germline CDR1 is KGHSH and CDR2 LQKENI. V lost 3 bases and J lost 7, with 18 bases in between. This CDR3 spans 15 amino acids. CDR3 region: CASSPPTETGRGYTF. The CDR3 DNA reads as TGTGCCAGCTCACCTCCGACCGAGACAGGTCGTGGCTACACCTTC.

This clone was counted once. The CDR3 DNA reads as TGTGCCAGCAGCCGCGACTGGGGGGGCACTGAAGCTTTCTTT. Translation: CASSRDWGGTEAFF. The chain uses TRBV14 and TRBJ1-1, with a weak D call TRBD1 (5 bases). V lost 4 bases to trimming and J lost 4 bases, with 13 bases between them. The CDR3 length is 14 residues. Germline CDR1 and CDR2: SGHDN and FVKESK.

V gene TRBV5-1 combines with J gene TRBJ2-5; the D gene is possibly TRBD1 (5 bases). The CDR3 sequence is 13 residues long. Trimming removed 4 bases from V and 4 bases from J, with 11 bases in between. Germline CDR1 reads SGHRS; CDR2 reads YFSETQ. CDR3 region: CASSVQGGETQYF. In DNA, the CDR3 is TGCGCCAGCAGCGTCCAGGGTGGAGAGACCCAGTACTTC.

The CDR3 sequence is CASSAFETVPNSPLHF. The CDR3 coding sequence is TGTGCCAGCAGTGCCTTTGAGACAGTGCCCAATTCACCCCTCCACTTT. The chain carries TRBV6-1 and TRBJ1-6, with TRBD1 as a possible D gene (5 bases). The V gene lost 4 bases and the J gene lost 7 bases, with 17 bases spanning the gap. The germline CDR1 and CDR2 sequences are MNHNS and SASEGT. The length of the CDR3 is 16 residues.

This clone was counted a few times. The rearrangement joins TRBV19 to TRBJ1-2, with 10 bases that match TRBD1. Trimming removed 6 bases from V and 3 bases from J; junction bases left unmatched: 1. Germline V gives CDR1 LNHDA, CDR2 SQIVND (reference sequence). The CDR3 totals 13 residues. The CDR3 spells CASRGQGDYGYTF. Written as DNA, the CDR3 is TGTGCCAGTAGAGGACAGGGGGACTATGGCTACACCTTC.

The count of this clone is one. The chain links TRBV21-1 to TRBJ2-6; TRBD1 reflects the table's D call only, with no check against the DNA. TRBV21-1 counts as a pseudogene. The CDR3 extends over 21 amino acids. DNA of the CDR3: TGTGCCAGCAGCGCCCGAGACCATTTAGTTGTTAGGGGTTCTGGGGCCAACGTCCTGACTTTC. As protein: CASSARDHLVVRGSGANVLTF.

This sequence joins TRBV5-1 and TRBJ2-1, with TRBD2 matching over 11 bases. The CDR3 contains 14 residues. Trimming cost V 5 bases and J 6 bases; bases outside gene matches: 4. Germline V gene data show CDR1 as SGHRS and CDR2 as YFSETQ. The CDR3 coding sequence is TGCGCCAGCAGACTAGCGGGAGTGCCCAATGAGCAGTTCTTC. This gives the protein CASRLAGVPNEQFF.

CDR3 sequence: CASSRIQGMYEQYF. The CDR3 coding sequence is TGTGCCAGCAGCCGTATACAGGGGATGTACGAGCAGTACTTC. The chain has TRBV7-2 and TRBJ2-7; 7 bases agree with TRBD1. CDR1 is SGHTA, CDR2 FQGNSA, per germline. V gave up 5 bases and J gave up 4 bases; unmatched junction bases: 8. CDR3 length: 14 residues.

CDR3 DNA: TGTGCCATCAGTGAGTCTTGGAGGGGCCACGATACGCAGTATTTT. Translated, it gives CAISESWRGHDTQYF. The chain carries TRBV10-3 and TRBJ2-3; D is perhaps TRBD2 (6 bases). V shed 0 bases and J shed 6 bases, with 13 bases lying between them. Germline V lookup: CDR1 ENHRY, CDR2 SYGVKD. The CDR3 contains 15 residues.

V is TRBV10-3 and J is TRBJ1-1; 10 positions match TRBD1. Germline V gene data show CDR1 as ENHRY and CDR2 as SYGVKD. CDR3 size: 12 residues. The junction had 3 bases not matched to a gene; V was cut back by 9 bases and J by 5 bases. DNA of the CDR3: TGTGCCATTGGACAGGGGGAAACTGAAGCTTTCTTT. Translated, it gives CAIGQGETEAFF.

The J gene is TRBJ2-2, the V gene TRBV7-3, with D possibly being TRBD1 (6 bases). Trimming removed 2 bases from V and 0 bases from J, with 10 bases in between. Germline loops: CDR1 SGHTA, CDR2 FQGTGA. The CDR3 consists of 16 residues. The CDR3 nucleotides are TGTGCCAGCAGCTTATTACAGGGCCCGAACACCGGGGAGCTGTTTTTT. This codes for CASSLLQGPNTGELFF.

V is TRBV30 and J is TRBJ1-2, with 8 bases identical to TRBD1. The trim removed 0 bases at V and 3 bases at J, leaving 0 bases unmatched. Germline CDR1 GTSNPN, CDR2 SVGIG (reference sequence). There are 13 residues in the CDR3. CDR3 in DNA: TGTGCCTGGAGTGTGGACAGGGACTATGGCTACACCTTC. Translating gives CAWSVDRDYGYTF.

The chain has TRBV9 and TRBJ2-7; perhaps TRBD1 as D (6 bases). The germline V and J ends were trimmed by 0 bases and 2 bases, with 12 bases remaining between them. Germline CDR1 is SGDLS and CDR2 is YYNGEE. The CDR3 extends over 15 amino acids. The CDR3, as DNA: TGTGCCAGCAGCGTAGGGGTGGGGGACACCTACGAGCAGTACTTC. It codes for CASSVGVGDTYEQYF.

This clone was observed once. The chain employs TRBV5-6 and TRBJ1-5; D is perhaps TRBD1 (6 bases). The ends were cut back, 2 bases at V and 6 bases at J, with 12 bases in the middle. The CDR3 is made up of 14 amino acids. In germline, CDR1 is SGHDT, CDR2 YYEEEE. CDR3 nucleotides: TGTGCCAGCAGCTTAAACAGGGTAGCTCAGCCCCAGCATTTT. This translates into CASSLNRVAQPQHF.

This clone was detected once. The chain combines TRBV6-1 with TRBJ1-1; tentative D call: TRBD1 (6 bases). The CDR3 has 16 amino acids. With 4 bases removed from V and 8 bases from J, the gap between germline ends came to 23 bases. Looked up from germline, CDR1 is MNHNS and CDR2 is SASEGT. The CDR3 loop is CASSGGQIVRQGEAFF. The DNA of the CDR3 is TGTGCCAGCAGTGGAGGACAGATAGTTCGCCAAGGCGAAGCTTTCTTT.

This clone was seen just once. CDR3 region: CASSPGGTEAFF. Here the CDR3 DNA reads TGTGCCAGCAGCCCCGGGGGGACTGAAGCTTTCTTT. The rearrangement links TRBV5-6 to TRBJ1-1; D may be TRBD1 (5 bases). Trimming took 4 bases from V and 5 from J, leaving 9 bases between them. The CDR3 runs to 12 residues. Germline V gene lookup returns CDR1 SGHDT and CDR2 YYEEEE.

The chain joins TRBV5-6 to TRBJ1-5; TRBD1 agrees at 7 bases. The germline CDR1 and CDR2 sequences are SGHDT and YYEEEE. V lost 2 bases to trimming and J lost 3 bases; unmatched junction nucleotides: 5. This CDR3 has 15 amino acids. CDR3 nucleotide sequence: TGTGCCAGCAGCTTCTGGGGACAGCCCAATCAGCCCCAGCATTTT. Translating gives CASSFWGQPNQPQHF.

This clone occurred once. This rearrangement joins TRBV5-1 to TRBJ2-7; 8 nucleotides align to TRBD1. The CDR3 extends over 14 amino acids. Germline CDR1 SGHRS, CDR2 YFSETQ. V trimming: 4 bases; J trimming: 6 bases; junction bases outside the gene matches: 9. The CDR3 here is CASSLDRVEGEQYF. The DNA of the CDR3 is TGCGCCAGCAGCCTGGACAGGGTGGAAGGCGAGCAGTACTTC. The whole variable domain, filled in from reference TRBV5-1 and TRBJ2-7, reads KAGVTQTPRYLIKTRGQQVTLSCSPISGHRSVSWYQQTPGQGLQFLFEYFSETQRNKGNFPGRFSGRQFSNSRSEMNVSTLELGDSALYLCASSLDRVEGEQYFGPGTRLTVT.